This T cell receptor beta chain emerged from a study of CD8 T cells in ankylosing spondylitis. General study findings and limits: Enrichment of disease-linked clones was reportedly significant in matched ankylosing spondylitis synovial fluid. Before this, some motif variants had been reported in reactive arthritis synovial fluid and blood. A motif in TCR beta, a set of about eight highly homologous variants, appeared characteristic of ankylosing spondylitis blood.

This clonotype has only a few counts. Its antigen is not identified. CDR3 length equals 15 residues. CDR1 SGHTA and CDR2 FQGNSA come from the germline V gene. V was trimmed by 6 bases and J by 3 bases, leaving 17 bases between them. As the method for making TCR beta libraries, quantitative 5'-RACE with molecular barcodes was used. A single record per CDR3 protein comes from TCRdb applying MiXCR to the 5' RACE reads. The sample includes about 540,000 distinct CDR3 sequences, 12% seen only once; the top ten take under 7.5%. The TCR comes from a male donor with ankylosing spondylitis. The V call is TRBV7-2, the J call TRBJ1-1; the D gene is possibly TRBD1 (6 bases). The sequenced sample was blood, either unsorted or a sorted T cell fraction (not recorded which). The DNA for the CDR3 is TGTGCCAGCAGATCGTCTGGACAGATTTACACTGAAGCTTTCTTT. This encodes CASRSSGQIYTEAFF.